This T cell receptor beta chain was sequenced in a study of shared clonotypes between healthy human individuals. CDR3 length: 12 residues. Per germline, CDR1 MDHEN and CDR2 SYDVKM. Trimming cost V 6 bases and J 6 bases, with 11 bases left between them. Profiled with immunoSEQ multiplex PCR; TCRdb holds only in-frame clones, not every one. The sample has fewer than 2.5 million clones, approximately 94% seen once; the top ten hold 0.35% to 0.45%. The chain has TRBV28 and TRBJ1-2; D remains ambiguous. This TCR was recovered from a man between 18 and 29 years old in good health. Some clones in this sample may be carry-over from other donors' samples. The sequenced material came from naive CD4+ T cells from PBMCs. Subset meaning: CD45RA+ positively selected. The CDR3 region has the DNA TGTGCCAGCAGACTTCTAAGGAATGGCTACACCTTC. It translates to CASRLLRNGYTF.